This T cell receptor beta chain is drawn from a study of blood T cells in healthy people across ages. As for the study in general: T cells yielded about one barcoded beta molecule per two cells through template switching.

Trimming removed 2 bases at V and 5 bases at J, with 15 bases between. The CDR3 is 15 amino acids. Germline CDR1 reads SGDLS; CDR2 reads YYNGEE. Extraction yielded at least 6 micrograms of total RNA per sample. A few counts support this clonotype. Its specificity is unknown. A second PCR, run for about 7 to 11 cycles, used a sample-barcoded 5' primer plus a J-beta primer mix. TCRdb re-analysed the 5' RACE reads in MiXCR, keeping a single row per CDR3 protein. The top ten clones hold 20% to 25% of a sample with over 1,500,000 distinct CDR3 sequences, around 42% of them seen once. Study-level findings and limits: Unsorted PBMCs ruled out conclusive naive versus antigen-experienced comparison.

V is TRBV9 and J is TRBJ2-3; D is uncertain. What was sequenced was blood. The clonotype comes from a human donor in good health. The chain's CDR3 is CASSVGGLGRDTQYF. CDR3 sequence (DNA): TGTGCCAGCAGCGTTGGCGGCCTCGGTAGAGATACGCAGTATTTT.